The 15 T cell receptor beta chains below were found in one sample sequenced in a study of T cell changes during pregnancy in multiple sclerosis. Clones were sequenced by immunoSEQ multiplex PCR, and TCRdb holds only the in-frame ones, with some missing. The repertoire holds around 20,000 clones, with just under 85% as singletons. The source material was CD8+ T cells from peripheral blood mononuclear cells, sampled in the first trimester of pregnancy. The receptor set was obtained from a female donor in good health, enrolled as a control in a pregnancy study.

This chain connects TRBV27 to TRBJ1-6, with D perhaps matching TRBD1 (5 bases). This CDR3 region has 15 residues. The germline V gene encodes CDR1 MNHEY and CDR2 SMNVEV (reference sequence). Trimming removed 5 bases at V and 2 bases at J, with 10 bases between. The CDR3 sequence is CASSIRETYNSPLHF. For the CDR3, the DNA is TGTGCCAGCAGTATCAGGGAAACCTATAATTCACCCCTCCACTTT.

The gene calls are TRBV10-2 and TRBJ2-1, with D possibly matching TRBD2 (5 bases). Germline V gene data show CDR1 as WSHSY and CDR2 as SAAADI. The CDR3 runs 12 residues. With 8 bases removed from V and 6 bases from J, the gap between germline ends came to 11 bases. The CDR3 is CASVSGINEQFF. DNA of the CDR3: TGCGCCAGCGTGAGCGGAATCAATGAGCAGTTCTTC.

The rearrangement uses TRBV5-1 and TRBJ1-6; 10 bases align to TRBD1. Trimming at V came to 3 bases and at J to 1 base, leaving 1 base not matched to a gene. The CDR3 runs to 16 residues. Germline assignment: CDR1 SGHRS and CDR2 YFSETQ. The CDR3: CASSSDRGSYNSPLHF. As DNA, the CDR3 is TGCGCCAGCAGCTCGGACAGGGGGTCCTATAATTCACCCCTCCACTTT.

The chain couples TRBV4-2 to TRBJ2-7; 7 bases agree with TRBD2. Germline CDR1 reads LGHNA; CDR2 reads YNFKEQ. With 1 base clipped from V and 2 bases from J, the junction kept 8 bases outside the gene matches. The CDR3 totals 16 residues. Written as DNA, the CDR3 is TGTGCCAGCAGCCAAGGACCTAGCGGAGAGGCCTACGAGCAGTACTTC. Protein product: CASSQGPSGEAYEQYF.

Sample share makes this clone medium-sized (0.01 to 0.1%). This chain links TRBV19 with TRBJ1-1; D gene unclear. Germline loops: CDR1 LNHDA, CDR2 SQIVND (reference sequence). This CDR3 is built from 15 residues. V was cut by 3 bases and J by 5 bases, with 16 bases left in between. The CDR3: CASSIPAAMRTEAFF. Written as DNA, the CDR3 is TGTGCCAGTAGTATTCCCGCGGCCATGAGGACTGAAGCTTTCTTT.

This chain connects TRBV10-1 to TRBJ2-2, with 14 nucleotides matching TRBD2. This CDR3 comprises 18 residues. The junction had 6 bases not matched to a gene; V was cut back by 6 bases and J by 0 bases. Looked up from germline, CDR1 is WNHNN and CDR2 is SYGVQD (reference sequence). CDR3 sequence: CASSQATSGRANTGELFF. The CDR3, as DNA: TGCGCCAGCAGCCAGGCGACTAGCGGGAGGGCGAACACCGGGGAGCTGTTTTTT.

The chain couples TRBV5-6 to TRBJ1-1; D is possibly TRBD1 (6 bases). With 4 bases removed from V and 3 bases from J, the gap between germline ends came to 13 bases. Germline CDR1 is SGHDT and CDR2 is YYEEEE. CDR3 length equals 14 residues. The CDR3 region has the DNA TGTGCCAGCAGCCCGGGGGGGGGCCACACTGAAGCTTTCTTT. Its protein product is CASSPGGGHTEAFF.

The V and J genes are TRBV6-1 and TRBJ2-5, with D possibly matching TRBD1 (6 bases). The CDR3 spans 10 residues. V was shortened by 9 bases and J by 4 bases, with 6 bases between the two germline ends. The germline V gene encodes CDR1 MNHNS and CDR2 SASEGT. The CDR3 loop reads CARQGETQYF. The DNA for the CDR3 is TGTGCCAGACAGGGAGAGACCCAGTACTTC.

This sequence joins TRBV5-4 and TRBJ2-7; 7 nucleotides line up with TRBD2. CDR3 length: 13 amino acids. With 4 bases clipped from V and 2 bases from J, the junction kept 3 bases outside the gene matches. CDR1 and CDR2 (germline): SGHNT, YYREEE (reference sequence). CDR3 amino acids: CASSDGLAYEQYF. CDR3 DNA sequence: TGTGCCAGCAGCGATGGACTAGCCTACGAGCAGTACTTC.

The chain employs TRBV5-6 and TRBJ1-5; no clear D. V was shortened by 4 bases and J by 7 bases, with 15 bases between the two germline ends. The CDR3 runs 14 residues. Germline CDR1 is SGHDT and CDR2 is YYEEEE. In DNA form, the CDR3 reads TGTGCCAGCAGCCCCTCAGGATTCGGCCAGCCCCAGCATTTT. Amino acids: CASSPSGFGQPQHF.

The chain is built from TRBV15 and TRBJ1-1; 8 bases are a match to TRBD1. CDR1 is LNHNV and CDR2 is YYDKDF in the germline V gene (reference sequence). J was trimmed by 6 bases and V by 4 bases; bases with no gene match: 7. The CDR3 runs to 14 residues. The DNA for the CDR3 is TGTGCCACCAGCACTGGACAGGGATTCGCTGAAGCTTTCTTT. As protein: CATSTGQGFAEAFF.

This clone occurred a few times. CDR3 nucleotides: TGCGCCAGCAGCCAACAAATTTCGGGTTTGAGGCCCCAGCATTTT. Its translation: CASSQQISGLRPQHF. The rearrangement joins TRBV4-1 to TRBJ1-5, with D unresolved. This CDR3 is built from 15 residues. The V gene lost 2 bases and the J gene lost 9 bases, with 17 bases spanning the gap. Germline-derived CDR1 and CDR2 are MGHRA and YSYEKL.

The chain has TRBV25-1 and TRBJ1-2, with no clear D. The CDR3 contains 14 residues. Germline V CDR1 and CDR2: MGHDK, SYGVNS. The ends were cut back, 0 bases at V and 5 bases at J, with 10 bases in the middle. Here the CDR3 reads CASSEYPLLYGYTF. The CDR3 coding sequence is TGTGCCAGCAGTGAATATCCACTGCTATATGGCTACACCTTC.

The CDR3, as DNA: TGTGCCAGCACCCTGACAGGGCTTGAGCAGTTCTTC. Protein: CASTLTGLEQFF. V usage is TRBV2 and J usage is TRBJ2-1; 7 nucleotides agree with TRBD1. The CDR3 covers 12 residues. The trim removed 7 bases at V and 9 bases at J, leaving 6 bases unmatched. Germline CDR1 reads SNHLY; CDR2 reads FYNNEI.

The chain carries TRBV5-1 and TRBJ1-2; 7 bases map to TRBD1. The V gene's germline CDR1 is SGHRS and CDR2 YFSETQ. This CDR3 has 14 amino acids. J was trimmed by 8 bases and V by 6 bases; bases with no gene match: 13. The CDR3 protein is CASTDSTGMGGYTF. CDR3 sequence (DNA): TGCGCCAGCACCGACTCGACAGGGATGGGCGGCTACACCTTC.